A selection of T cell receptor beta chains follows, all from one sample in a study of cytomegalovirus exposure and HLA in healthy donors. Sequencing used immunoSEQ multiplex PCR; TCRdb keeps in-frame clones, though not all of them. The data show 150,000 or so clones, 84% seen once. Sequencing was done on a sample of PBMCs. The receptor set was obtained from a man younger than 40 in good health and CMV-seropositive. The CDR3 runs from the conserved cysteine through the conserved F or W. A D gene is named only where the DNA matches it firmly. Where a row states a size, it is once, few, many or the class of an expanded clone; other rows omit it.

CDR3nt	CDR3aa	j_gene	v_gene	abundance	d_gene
TGTGCCAGCGGGGGGGGTGGTTCAGGACAGCCCCAGCATTTT	CASGGGGSGQPQHF	TRBJ1-5	TRBV9	.	.
TGCAGCGTTGAACTCGGGACAAATAATATGGATGGCTACACCTTC	CSVELGTNNMDGYTF	TRBJ1-2	TRBV29-1	.	.
TGTGCCAGCTCACCCACTACTCGGGATACGCAGTATTTT	CASSPTTRDTQYF	TRBJ2-3	TRBV18	.	.
TGTGCCAGCAGTTTCTCAGGGAAGTTAGGCGAAAAACTGTTTTTT	CASSFSGKLGEKLFF	TRBJ1-4	TRBV28	.	.
TGTGCCAGCAGCCAAGGACTAGGGAGGACTGTGGCCCAGTACTTC	CASSQGLGRTVAQYF	TRBJ2-5	TRBV14	.	.
TGTGCCAGCAGCTTGATGTCGGCAGATACGCAGTATTTT	CASSLMSADTQYF	TRBJ2-3	TRBV7-9	.	.
TGTGCCAGCAGCTTGACAGGGCCCACCGGGGAGCTGTTTTTT	CASSLTGPTGELFF	TRBJ2-2	TRBV7-6	.	TRBD1
TGCAGCGTTGAATTCGGGGAATCAAACACTGAAGCTTTCTTT	CSVEFGESNTEAFF	TRBJ1-1	TRBV29-1	.	.
TGTGCCTGGAGCGTGTACAGTTTCAGGGCCGGGAGAAGAAACACCATATATTTT	CAWSVYSFRAGRRNTIYF	TRBJ1-3	TRBV30	.	.
TGTGCCAGCAGCTTACTTCCTCGGGGGTTAGGGGAGACCCAGTACTTC	CASSLLPRGLGETQYF	TRBJ2-5	TRBV11-2	.	.
TGTGCCAGCAGCTTAGATACAGCGGGAGAGAACTACGAGCAGTACTTC	CASSLDTAGENYEQYF	TRBJ2-7	TRBV13	.	TRBD2
TGCGCCAGCAGCCAAGATCCAGGCAACTATAATTCACCCCTCCACTTT	CASSQDPGNYNSPLHF	TRBJ1-6	TRBV4-3	.	.
TGCGCCAGCAGCCTAGCGGGTCTCGCCGGGGAGCTGTTTTTT	CASSLAGLAGELFF	TRBJ2-2	TRBV5-1	.	TRBD2
TGTGCCAGCAGACAGACGGCCAACCGCCTCCACTTT	CASRQTANRLHF	TRBJ1-6	TRBV6-5	.	.
TGTGCCAGCAGCCCCCGGGACTCGGGAGATACGCAGTATTTT	CASSPRDSGDTQYF	TRBJ2-3	TRBV7-8	few	.
TGTGCCAGCAGCGTAAACGGGGGGTGGAGCACAGATACGCAGTATTTT	CASSVNGGWSTDTQYF	TRBJ2-3	TRBV7-2	.	TRBD2
TGTGCCGCCCGGGACCGGGGGGTCAATCAGCCCCAGCATTTT	CAARDRGVNQPQHF	TRBJ1-5	TRBV10-3	.	.
TGTGCCAGCAGCTTAGATCGATGGGGACAAAACACCGGGGAGCTGTTTTTT	CASSLDRWGQNTGELFF	TRBJ2-2	TRBV11-3	.	.
TGCGCCAGCAGCTTGGATGGTTCCCGGGTAGATACGCAGTATTTT	CASSLDGSRVDTQYF	TRBJ2-3	TRBV5-1	.	.
TGTGCCAGCCAAGGCCAGGGACTAGCGGGAGACGAGGAGACCCAGTACTTC	CASQGQGLAGDEETQYF	TRBJ2-5	TRBV28	.	TRBD2
TGTGCCAGCAGTCCGGACAGGGGCGATCAGCCCCAGCATTTT	CASSPDRGDQPQHF	TRBJ1-5	TRBV2	.	TRBD1
TGTGCCAGCAGTCGGGACAGGTTTAACTATGGCTACACCTTC	CASSRDRFNYGYTF	TRBJ1-2	TRBV27	.	TRBD1
TGTGCCAGCAGCTTAGGTTACCTTAGCGCTGATGGGGAAAAACTGTTTTTT	CASSLGYLSADGEKLFF	TRBJ1-4	TRBV7-9	.	.
TGTGCCAGCAGTTTAGAATTTCAGGGCAACTATGGCTACACCTTC	CASSLEFQGNYGYTF	TRBJ1-2	TRBV27	.	.
TGTGCCAGCAGCCGATCCGGGACACATAGCAATCAGCCCCAGCATTTT	CASSRSGTHSNQPQHF	TRBJ1-5	TRBV7-9	.	.
TGTGCCAGCAGTCCCTACGGGACAGGGCCGCAGCCCCAGCATTTT	CASSPYGTGPQPQHF	TRBJ1-5	TRBV28	.	TRBD1
TGTGCCAGCAGTCCCCAGGACAGAAATCAGCCCCAGCATTTT	CASSPQDRNQPQHF	TRBJ1-5	TRBV6-6	.	.
TGTGCCAGTAGTATAGGGGTGGGCGTCGCCTACGAGCAGTACTTC	CASSIGVGVAYEQYF	TRBJ2-7	TRBV19	.	.
TGTGCCAGCAGCTTAGAGAGGGCTTACTCCTCGGACAATGAGCAGTTCTTC	CASSLERAYSSDNEQFF	TRBJ2-1	TRBV7-8	.	.
TGTGCCAGCACCGACAGGAGCTCCTACAATGAGCAGTTCTTC	CASTDRSSYNEQFF	TRBJ2-1	TRBV11-2	.	.
TGTGCCAGCAGTATGACAGGGGTCCTAGTTGCGCAGTATTTT	CASSMTGVLVAQYF	TRBJ2-3	TRBV28	.	TRBD1
TGTGCCAGCAGCTTGGCAGGCCCGGGGAGCACCGGGGAGCTGTTTTTT	CASSLAGPGSTGELFF	TRBJ2-2	TRBV5-4	.	.
TGTGCCAGCAGTGTGGACACCAACTATGGCTACACCTTC	CASSVDTNYGYTF	TRBJ1-2	TRBV2	few	.
TGTGCCAGCAGAACCCAGACTAGCGGATACAATGAGCAGTTCTTC	CASRTQTSGYNEQFF	TRBJ2-1	TRBV6-5	.	TRBD2
TGTGCCATCAGGCAAGCGGGAGGGCCTCACTACGAGCAGTACTTC	CAIRQAGGPHYEQYF	TRBJ2-7	TRBV10-3	.	TRBD2
TGTGCCAGCAGGCGTAGAGATTCGGACTATTACGAGCAGTACTTC	CASRRRDSDYYEQYF	TRBJ2-7	TRBV27	.	.
TGTGCCAGCAGTGCCAGGGCCGGGACAGGGGGCTCTGGAAACACCATATATTTT	CASSARAGTGGSGNTIYF	TRBJ1-3	TRBV6-1	once	TRBD1
TGCAGCGTCATCGACATTTCCTACGAGCAGTACTTC	CSVIDISYEQYF	TRBJ2-7	TRBV29-1	few	.
TGTGCCAGCAGTCCCGACAGTTACCAAGAGACCCAGTACTTC	CASSPDSYQETQYF	TRBJ2-5	TRBV6-5	.	.
TGTGCCAGCTGCTCCACCTTCGATGCGGGCCTCTTGAAGAAGACCAACATTCAGTACTTC	CASCSTFDAGLLKKTNIQYF	TRBJ2-4	TRBV2	.	.
TGTGCCAGCAGTTTTGGTAGCGGGAGAGCCCACGAGCAGTACTTC	CASSFGSGRAHEQYF	TRBJ2-7	TRBV28	once	TRBD2
TGTGCCAGCAGCTTAACAGGGGGCGTTGGACACGAGCAGTACTTC	CASSLTGGVGHEQYF	TRBJ2-7	TRBV7-3	.	TRBD1
TGTGCCAGCAGTTACGGGACAGGGGTTGGAAACACCATATATTTT	CASSYGTGVGNTIYF	TRBJ1-3	TRBV6-5	few	TRBD1
TGTGCCAGCAGCTTAGAAGCAGGGGTAGGGCAGCCCCAGCATTTT	CASSLEAGVGQPQHF	TRBJ1-5	TRBV11-2	.	.
TGTGCCACCAGCAGAGATCGGAGAGCCTACGAGCAGTACTTC	CATSRDRRAYEQYF	TRBJ2-7	TRBV15	.	.
TGTGCCAGCAGTGACTCAGAGAATGAGCAGTTCTTC	CASSDSENEQFF	TRBJ2-1	TRBV6-4	once	.
TGTGCCTTCCGGACTAGCGGTTCCTACGAGCAGTACTTC	CAFRTSGSYEQYF	TRBJ2-7	TRBV30	.	TRBD2
TGTGCCTGGAGGAAAGCGATCGGGGAGCTGTTTTTT	CAWRKAIGELFF	TRBJ2-2	TRBV30	.	.
TGTGCCAGCAACGAGGGACAGATTAATGAAAAACTGTTTTTT	CASNEGQINEKLFF	TRBJ1-4	TRBV9	.	TRBD1
TGCGCCAGCAGCCAAAATTACCGTTCGGCTAGCGGGGCATACGAGCAGTACTTC	CASSQNYRSASGAYEQYF	TRBJ2-7	TRBV4-3	.	TRBD2
TGTGCCAGCAGTCCCGGGACAGGGGGCTCCGGGGAGCTGTTTTTT	CASSPGTGGSGELFF	TRBJ2-2	TRBV6-4	few	TRBD1
TGCGCCAGCAGCCAAGAATGGGGGGGCAAACTGTTTTTT	CASSQEWGGKLFF	TRBJ1-4	TRBV4-1	many	.
TGTGCCAGCACCAACAGGGGCCCCCTCGAGCAGTACTTC	CASTNRGPLEQYF	TRBJ2-7	TRBV7-3	.	TRBD1
TGTGCCAGCAGCCCCACGGTCCCCTATGGCTACACCTTC	CASSPTVPYGYTF	TRBJ1-2	TRBV6-6	.	.
TGTGCCAGCAGCGTAGCGACAGGGGGTTACAATGAGCAGTTCTTC	CASSVATGGYNEQFF	TRBJ2-1	TRBV9	.	TRBD1
TGTGCCACCAGCAGCCGGGACAGGGGAAATGAAAAACTGTTTTTT	CATSSRDRGNEKLFF	TRBJ1-4	TRBV15	once	TRBD1
TGCGCCAGCAGCCAAACTTACCCCCGGGACAGAAATCAGCCCCAGCATTTT	CASSQTYPRDRNQPQHF	TRBJ1-5	TRBV4-3	once	TRBD1
TGCGCCAGCAGCCAAGTCGGTGAGGGGGCGGACACTGAAGCTTTCTTT	CASSQVGEGADTEAFF	TRBJ1-1	TRBV4-1	.	TRBD1